Shown below are 15 T cell receptor beta chains from a single sample sequenced in a study of cytomegalovirus exposure and HLA in healthy donors. Vbeta (60) and Jbeta (13) primers were used in the PCR. Data came from immunoSEQ multiplex PCR; TCRdb stores just in-frame clones and leaves some out. The table has around 90,000 clones, 64% seen once. Source material: PBMCs. The receptors were sampled from a human donor in good health.

This clone was found a few times. The chain couples TRBV16 to TRBJ1-5; D remains ambiguous. With 4 bases removed from V and 4 bases from J, the gap between germline ends came to 14 bases. Germline CDR1 is KGHSY and CDR2 is FQNENV. The CDR3 totals 15 residues. For the CDR3, the DNA is TGTGCCAGCAGCCCCGGACTGGGCGGGAATCAGCCCCAGCATTTT. It translates to CASSPGLGGNQPQHF.

This clone has more than one count but fewer than ten. This rearrangement joins TRBV7-2 to TRBJ1-2, with D hard to call. Deletions cut 5 bases from V and 8 bases from J, with 15 bases between. This CDR3 spans 13 amino acids. Germline CDR1 reads SGHTA; CDR2 reads FQGNSA. The CDR3 nucleotides are TGTGCCAGCAGCCTAGAGCGGGTGATCGGCTACACCTTC. Translating it yields CASSLERVIGYTF.

J is TRBJ1-1 and V is TRBV6-6, with 9 bases matching TRBD1. The CDR3 contains 15 residues. The germline V gene has CDR1 MNHNY and CDR2 SVGAGI (reference sequence). V was pared by 2 bases and J by 3 bases, with 4 bases of the junction left unmatched. The CDR3 bases are TGTGCCAGCAGTTACCTGACAGGGGGGGACACTGAAGCTTTCTTT. This encodes CASSYLTGGDTEAFF.

V gene TRBV7-2 combines with J gene TRBJ2-5; 9 bases match TRBD2. The CDR3 extends over 16 amino acids. V lost 1 base to trimming and J lost 2 bases; unmatched junction nucleotides: 5. Germline CDR1 and CDR2: SGHTA and FQGNSA. The CDR3 nucleotides read TGTGCCAGCAGCTTAGGGCAGGCGGGGGGGCAAGAGACCCAGTACTTC. This sequence encodes CASSLGQAGGQETQYF.

In DNA form, the CDR3 reads TGTGCAACCGCGGCGGGCGGGGCCCAAAGGGAGACCCAGTACTTC. This gives the protein CATAAGGAQRETQYF. V is TRBV2 and J is TRBJ2-5; D may be TRBD2 (6 bases). Germline CDR1 reads SNHLY; CDR2 reads FYNNEI. The CDR3 spans 15 residues.

This sequence joins TRBV18 and TRBJ2-7; 8 bases match TRBD1. J lost 4 bases, V lost 0 bases, and 5 bases had no gene match. The CDR3 is made up of 15 amino acids. CDR1 is KGHSH and CDR2 is LQKENI in the germline V gene. CDR3 loop: CASSPPSRGRYEQYF. CDR3 in DNA: TGTGCCAGCTCACCACCGTCCAGGGGGCGTTACGAGCAGTACTTC.

This clone was detected only a few times. The chain combines TRBV10-3 with TRBJ1-4; 8 bases match TRBD1. The CDR3 runs 15 residues. Germline V gene lookup returns CDR1 ENHRY and CDR2 SYGVKD. Unmatched junction bases numbered 6, after V lost 3 bases and J lost 6 bases. The CDR3 region is CAISDLTGGDEKLFF. The CDR3 bases are TGTGCCATCAGTGATCTTACAGGGGGTGATGAAAAACTGTTTTTT.

This clone was seen only a few times. CDR3 residues: CASSPSEGYEQFF. The CDR3, as DNA: TGCGCCAGCAGCCCCTCGGAGGGCTACGAGCAGTTCTTC. The chain carries TRBV4-3 and TRBJ2-1, with D tentatively TRBD2 (6 bases). The V end lost 4 bases, the J end lost 10 bases, and 14 bases lay between the germline ends. CDR3 length equals 13 residues. Per germline, CDR1 LGHNA and CDR2 YSLEER.

This clone was counted between two and nine times. The chain recombines TRBV6-5 with TRBJ1-3; 7 nucleotides align to TRBD1. Germline V gene lookup returns CDR1 MNHEY and CDR2 SVGAGI. J was trimmed by 4 bases and V by 2 bases; bases with no gene match: 8. The CDR3 has 16 amino acids. CDR3 nucleotide sequence: TGTGCCAGCAGTTACCGGGGACAGACTCCGGGAAACACCATATATTTT. This translates into CASSYRGQTPGNTIYF.

The chain is built from TRBV29-1 and TRBJ1-2; D unresolved. Trimming took 4 bases from V and 4 from J, leaving 10 bases between them. Per the germline V gene, CDR1 is SQVTM and CDR2 is ANQGSEA. The CDR3 consists of 12 residues. CDR3 residues: CSVANGAYGYTF. DNA for the CDR3: TGCAGCGTTGCGAACGGAGCCTATGGCTACACCTTC.

Remarks on this clone: One end of the junction is discordant with germline, which a read error may explain. V usage is TRBV11-2 and J usage is TRBJ2-7, with 12 bases lining up with TRBD1. Germline CDR1 SGHAT, CDR2 FQNNGV. The CDR3 is 13 amino acids. CDR3 sequence reads: CASSLDKGQGAHF. In DNA, the CDR3 is TGTGCCAGCAGCTTAGATAAGGGACAGGGGGCTCACTTC. The whole variable domain, filled in from reference TRBV11-2 and TRBJ2-7, reads EAGVAQSPRYKIIEKRQSVAFWCNPISGHATLYWYQQILGQGPKLLIQFQNNGVVDDSQLPKDRFSAERLKGVDSTLKIQPAKLEDSAVYLCASSLDKGQGAHFGPGTRLTVT.

The chain recombines TRBV27 with TRBJ1-1, with D uncertain. In germline, CDR1 is MNHEY, CDR2 SMNVEV (reference sequence). V was pared by 2 bases and J by 4 bases, with 8 bases between. The CDR3 is made up of 13 amino acids. The CDR3: CASSLQSSTEAFF. CDR3 DNA sequence: TGTGCCAGCAGTTTACAGTCCAGCACTGAAGCTTTCTTT.

This clone was counted only a few times. The rearrangement links TRBV5-4 to TRBJ2-2; TRBD2 matches at 8 bases. The CDR3 consists of 18 residues. The ends lost 3 bases at V and 5 bases at J; junction bases unmatched: 15. CDR1 and CDR2 from the germline V gene are SGHNT and YYREEE (reference sequence). Here the CDR3 reads CASSSQAGGSIGTGELFF. CDR3 nucleotide sequence: TGTGCCAGCAGCTCCCAGGCGGGGGGCTCTATAGGGACCGGGGAGCTGTTTTTT.

A note on this clone: The junction and the germline gene differ at one end; a read error may be behind it. The chain couples TRBV7-6 to TRBJ1-2; D perhaps matches TRBD1 (5 bases). The CDR3 sequence is 13 residues long. Germline V gene lookup returns CDR1 SGHVS and CDR2 FNYEAQ. The CDR3 reads CASSPGLPRGYNF. Written as DNA, the CDR3 is TGTGCCAGCAGCCCCGGACTGCCGCGGGGCTACAACTTC.

J is TRBJ2-7 and V is TRBV7-9, with 8 bases aligning to TRBD1. Germline V gene sequence: CDR1 SEHNR, CDR2 FQNEAQ (reference sequence). This CDR3 region has 14 residues. Germline trimming cut 5 bases from V and 5 bases from J; bases unmatched to any gene: 8. This chain's CDR3 is CASSPRVTGDEQYF. DNA for the CDR3: TGTGCCAGCAGCCCCCGTGTGACAGGGGACGAGCAGTACTTC.